What follows are 9 T cell receptor beta chains derived from one specimen sequenced in a study of shared clonotypes between healthy human individuals. Produced via immunoSEQ multiplex PCR; TCRdb's table is partial and in-frame only. Of more than 2,000,000 clones listed, 85% to 95% were seen once; the top ten hold around 0.4%. The source material was naive CD4+ T cells from PBMCs. Noted subset: CD45RA+ positively selected. The receptors here all came from a man between 18 and 29 years old in good health. Some clones in this sample may be carry-over from other donors' samples.

The chain employs TRBV2 and TRBJ1-5; D is unclear. Trimming took 2 bases from V and 7 from J, leaving 9 bases between them. The CDR3 has 13 residues. Germline-derived CDR1 and CDR2 are SNHLY and FYNNEI. This CDR3 reads CASSEQPGQPQHF. In DNA form, the CDR3 reads TGTGCCAGCAGTGAACAGCCCGGGCAGCCCCAGCATTTT. Full variable domain (remainder filled in from reference TRBV2 and TRBJ1-5): EPEVTQTPSHQVTQMGQEVILRCVPISNHLYFYWYRQILGQKVEFLVSFYNNEISEKSEIFDDQFSVERPDGSNFTLKIRSTKLEDSAMYFCASSEQPGQPQHFGDGTRLSIL.

The chain combines TRBV6-6 with TRBJ1-4, with D maybe TRBD1 (6 bases). Per germline, CDR1 MNHNY and CDR2 SVGAGI (reference sequence). The CDR3 is 14 residues long. Trimming removed 2 bases at V and 8 bases at J, with 12 bases between. The CDR3 protein is CASSYQGTGEKLFF. The CDR3 DNA follows: TGTGCCAGCAGTTACCAGGGGACTGGGGAAAAACTGTTTTTT.

The rearrangement uses TRBV10-3 and TRBJ2-2; 7 bases fit TRBD2. The J segment lost 7 bases and the V segment lost 5 bases, leaving 10 bases of the junction unmatched. Per the germline V gene, CDR1 is ENHRY and CDR2 is SYGVKD. This CDR3 region has 15 residues. The CDR3 nucleotides read TGTGCCATCAGTTCGGTTCTAGCGGCAAACGGGGAGCTGTTTTTT. Its protein is CAISSVLAANGELFF.

As concerns this clone: Other DNA sequences within the sample encode an identical CDR3. CDR3 DNA: TGTGCCAGCAGTTTAGGGTCTGGGGCCAACGTCCTGACTTTC. As protein: CASSLGSGANVLTF. The V call is TRBV28, the J call TRBJ2-6, with D unclear. The CDR3 runs 14 residues. Germline V CDR1 and CDR2: MDHEN, SYDVKM. V lost 2 bases, J lost 1 base, and 3 bases lay in between.

This chain uses TRBV7-9 with TRBJ2-3; D is undetermined. Trimming removed 5 bases from V and 4 bases from J, with 10 bases in between. Germline V CDR1 and CDR2: SEHNR, FQNEAQ (reference sequence). The CDR3 contains 13 residues. The CDR3 here is CASSLVPADTQYF. The DNA for the CDR3 is TGTGCCAGCAGCCTGGTCCCCGCAGATACGCAGTATTTT.

The chain joins TRBV5-1 to TRBJ2-1; tentatively, D is TRBD1 or TRBD2 (5 bases each). Germline V lookup: CDR1 SGHRS, CDR2 YFSETQ. The ends were cut back, 1 base at V and 8 bases at J, with 16 bases in the middle. The CDR3 runs 15 residues. The CDR3 DNA reads TGCGCCAGCAGCTTGAGGTCCTCGGGACGCGATGAGCAGTTCTTC. This translates into CASSLRSSGRDEQFF.

This clone was seen only once. This chain joins TRBV19 and TRBJ2-1; the D gene is possibly TRBD1 (5 bases). The germline V and J ends were trimmed by 3 bases and 7 bases, with 16 bases remaining between them. In germline, CDR1 is LNHDA, CDR2 SQIVND (reference sequence). The CDR3 sequence is 15 residues long. CDR3 in DNA: TGTGCCAGTAGTATTACGTCCGCCAGGGTGAATGAGCAGTTCTTC. Its translation: CASSITSARVNEQFF.

The CDR3: CASNRGTGNQPQHF. As DNA, the CDR3 is TGTGCCAGCAACAGGGGGACAGGCAATCAGCCCCAGCATTTT. The V and J genes are TRBV9 and TRBJ1-5; 8 positions match TRBD1. This CDR3 region has 14 residues. V was clipped by 6 bases and J by 2 bases; unmatched bases: 4. Per the germline V gene, CDR1 is SGDLS and CDR2 is YYNGEE.

The genes are TRBV5-1 and TRBJ1-2, with TRBD1 identical over 9 bases. Germline V lookup: CDR1 SGHRS, CDR2 YFSETQ. CDR3 length equals 13 residues. The V and J ends lost 4 bases and 6 bases, in that order; junction bases with no gene match: 4. Here the CDR3 reads CASSRGTGNGYTF. CDR3 coding DNA: TGCGCCAGCAGCCGAGGGACAGGGAATGGCTACACCTTC.